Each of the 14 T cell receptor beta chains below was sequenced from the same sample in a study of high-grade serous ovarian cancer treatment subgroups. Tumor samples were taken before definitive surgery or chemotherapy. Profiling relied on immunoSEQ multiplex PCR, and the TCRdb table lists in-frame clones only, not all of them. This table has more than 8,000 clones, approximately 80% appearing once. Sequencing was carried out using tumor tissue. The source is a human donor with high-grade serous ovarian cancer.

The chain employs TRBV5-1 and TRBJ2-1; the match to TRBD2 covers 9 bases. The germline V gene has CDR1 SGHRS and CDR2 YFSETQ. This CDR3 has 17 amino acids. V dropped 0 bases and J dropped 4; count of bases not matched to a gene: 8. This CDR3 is CASSLEGGGALYNEQFF. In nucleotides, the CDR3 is TGCGCCAGCAGCTTGGAGGGCGGGGGGGCCTTGTACAATGAGCAGTTCTTC. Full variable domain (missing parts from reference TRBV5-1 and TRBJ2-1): KAGVTQTPRYLIKTRGQQVTLSCSPISGHRSVSWYQQTPGQGLQFLFEYFSETQRNKGNFPGRFSGRQFSNSRSEMNVSTLELGDSALYLCASSLEGGGALYNEQFFGPGTRLTVL.

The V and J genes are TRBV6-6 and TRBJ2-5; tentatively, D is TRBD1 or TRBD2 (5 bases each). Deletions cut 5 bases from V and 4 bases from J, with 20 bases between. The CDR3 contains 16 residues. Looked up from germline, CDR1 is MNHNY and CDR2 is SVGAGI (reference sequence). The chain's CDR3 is CASSILWSGDGETQYF. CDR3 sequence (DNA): TGTGCCAGCAGTATCCTTTGGTCCGGGGACGGAGAGACCCAGTACTTC.

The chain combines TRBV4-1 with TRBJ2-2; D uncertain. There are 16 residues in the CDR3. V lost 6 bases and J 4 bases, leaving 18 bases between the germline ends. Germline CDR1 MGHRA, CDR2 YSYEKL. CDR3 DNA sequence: TGCGCCAGCAGGCGTGAACCAATTTCCATCACCGGGGAGCTGTTTTTT. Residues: CASRREPISITGELFF.

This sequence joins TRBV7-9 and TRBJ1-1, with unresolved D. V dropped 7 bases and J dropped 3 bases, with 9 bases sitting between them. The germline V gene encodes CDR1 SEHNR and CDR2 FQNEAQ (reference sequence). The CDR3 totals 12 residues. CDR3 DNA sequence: TGTGCCAGCACCGTGACGGACACTGAAGCTTTCTTT. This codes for CASTVTDTEAFF. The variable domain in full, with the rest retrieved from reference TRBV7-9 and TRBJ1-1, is DTGVSQNPRHKITKRGQNVTFRCDPISEHNRLYWYRQTLGQGPEFLTYFQNEAQLEKSRLLSDRFSAERPKGSFSTLEIQRTEQGDSAMYLCASTVTDTEAFFGQGTRLTVV.

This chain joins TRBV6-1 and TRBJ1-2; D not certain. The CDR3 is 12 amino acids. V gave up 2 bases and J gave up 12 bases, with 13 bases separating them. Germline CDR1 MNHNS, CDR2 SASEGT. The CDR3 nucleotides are TGTGCCAGCAGTGAAAGGTTCGCACGAGACACCTTC. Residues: CASSERFARDTF.

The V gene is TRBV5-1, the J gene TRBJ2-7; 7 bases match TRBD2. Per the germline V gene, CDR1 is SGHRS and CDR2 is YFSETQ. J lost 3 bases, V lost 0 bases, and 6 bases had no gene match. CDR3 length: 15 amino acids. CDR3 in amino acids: CASSLAGGTNYEQYF. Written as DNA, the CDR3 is TGCGCCAGCAGCTTGGCCGGGGGGACGAACTACGAGCAGTACTTC.

CDR3 sequence reads: CASSVVQGAGELFF. The CDR3 nucleotides read TGTGCCAGCAGCGTAGTACAGGGGGCCGGGGAGCTGTTTTTT. The rearrangement uses TRBV9 and TRBJ2-2, with 8 bases identical to TRBD1. Germline lookup yields CDR1 SGDLS and CDR2 YYNGEE. This CDR3 comprises 14 residues. V was pared by 0 bases and J by 6 bases, with 1 base of the junction left unmatched.

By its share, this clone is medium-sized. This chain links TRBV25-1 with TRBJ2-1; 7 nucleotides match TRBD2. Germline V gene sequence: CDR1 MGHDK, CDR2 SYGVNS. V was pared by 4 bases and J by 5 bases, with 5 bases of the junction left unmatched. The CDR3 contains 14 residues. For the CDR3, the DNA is TGTGCCAGCAGTGTGGCTAGCGGCAACAATGAGCAGTTCTTC. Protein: CASSVASGNNEQFF.

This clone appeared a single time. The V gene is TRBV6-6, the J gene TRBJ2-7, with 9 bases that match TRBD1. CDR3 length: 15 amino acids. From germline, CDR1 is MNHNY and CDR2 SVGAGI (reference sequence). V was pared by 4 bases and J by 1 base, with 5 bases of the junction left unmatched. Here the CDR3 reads CASSSPGQGSYEQYF. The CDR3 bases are TGTGCCAGCAGTTCGCCGGGACAGGGTTCCTACGAGCAGTACTTC.

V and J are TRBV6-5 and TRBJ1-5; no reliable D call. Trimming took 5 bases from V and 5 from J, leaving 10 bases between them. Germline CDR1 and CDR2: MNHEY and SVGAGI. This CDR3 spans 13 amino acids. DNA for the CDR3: TGTGCCAGCAGTGGAGAGAGTGATCAGCCCCAGCATTTT. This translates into CASSGESDQPQHF.

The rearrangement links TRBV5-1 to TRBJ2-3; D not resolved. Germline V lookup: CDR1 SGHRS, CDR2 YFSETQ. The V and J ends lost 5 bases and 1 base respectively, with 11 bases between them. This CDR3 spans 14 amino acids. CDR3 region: CASRLSGGTDTQYF. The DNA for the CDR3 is TGCGCCAGCAGACTATCGGGCGGCACAGATACGCAGTATTTT.

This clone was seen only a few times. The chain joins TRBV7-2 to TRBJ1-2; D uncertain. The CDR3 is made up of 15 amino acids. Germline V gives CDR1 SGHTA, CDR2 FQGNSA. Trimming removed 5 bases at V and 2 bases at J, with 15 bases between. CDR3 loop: CASSASGFMNYGYTF. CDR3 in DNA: TGTGCCAGCAGCGCATCAGGTTTCATGAACTATGGCTACACCTTC.

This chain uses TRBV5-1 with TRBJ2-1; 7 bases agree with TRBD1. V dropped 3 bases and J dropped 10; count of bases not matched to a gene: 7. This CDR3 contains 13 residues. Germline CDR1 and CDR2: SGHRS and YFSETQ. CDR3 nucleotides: TGCGCCAGCAGCTCTACAGGGGAAGGGGAGCAGTTCTTC. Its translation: CASSSTGEGEQFF.

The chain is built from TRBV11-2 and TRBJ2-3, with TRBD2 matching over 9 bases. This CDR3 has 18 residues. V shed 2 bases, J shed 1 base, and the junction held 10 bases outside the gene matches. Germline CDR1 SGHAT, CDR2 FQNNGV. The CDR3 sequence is CASSLSPGQRGGTDTQYF. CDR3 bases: TGTGCCAGCAGCTTAAGCCCGGGGCAGCGGGGGGGCACAGATACGCAGTATTTT. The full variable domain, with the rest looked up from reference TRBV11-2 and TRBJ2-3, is EAGVAQSPRYKIIEKRQSVAFWCNPISGHATLYWYQQILGQGPKLLIQFQNNGVVDDSQLPKDRFSAERLKGVDSTLKIQPAKLEDSAVYLCASSLSPGQRGGTDTQYFGPGTRLTVL.